The T cell receptor (beta chain) under discussion was sequenced for a study of blood T cell repertoires in COVID-19 (TCRdb year 2020). In the study overall: Samples covering the acute and convalescent phases of COVID-19 were provided by collaborators in the United States, Italy and Spain. Sample metadata almost always included a de-identified subject ID, COVID-19 status, age in years and sex. The samples were drawn from two sources: the first 160 participants of the ongoing ImmuneRACE study, and some 1,300 subjects contributed by 6 global collaborators. Deeply sampled blood TCRbeta repertoires from subjects exposed to, actively infected with, or recovered from COVID-19 were included in the dataset. Where available, HLA class I and class II types were obtained from metadata supplied by the sample provider rather than from assay-based typing. The prospective study material was composed of cDNA or gDNA derived from T cells, B-cell-depleted T cells, or PBMCs. A freely available public database, intended as a resource for researchers studying the immune response to SARS-CoV-2, is where the repertoires were released.

The immunoSEQ Assay, a bias-controlled multiplex PCR, was used to amplify TCRbeta CDR3 regions from genomic DNA. For the original study's pipeline: The number of nucleated cells in each sample was estimated by amplification of reference gene primers within the assay. To quantify the absolute abundance of each unique TCRbeta CDR3 rearrangement, sequence reads were collapsed and filtered. For each sample, productive Simpson clonality was calculated as the square root of Simpson's diversity index across productive rearrangements. TCRdb stores this immuneACCESS table with in-frame sequences only. Part of the clones is absent; in the studies checked, under half of the shortfall reflects unresolved V genes, and no reason is known for the rest. V, J and clone size are those of that table, while D and trimming were read from the DNA. This sample lists 450,000 to 500,000 clones; about 85% were detected once. The ten biggest clones cover about 0.65% of the sample.

In the prospective study, participants were roughly 18 to 90 years old, resided in about two dozen geographic areas of the United States, and were enrolled through a virtual design. In the prospective study, participants were assigned to cohorts based on the clinical history participants reported in a screening survey and a study questionnaire. Recovered participants in ImmuneRACE Cohort 3 were defined by two consecutive negative NP/OP PCR tests, clearance by a healthcare professional, or resolution of symptoms. Mobile phlebotomists in the prospective study collected whole blood, serum and a nasopharyngeal or oropharyngeal swab from every participant. Prospective study participants could optionally give additional blood draws and questionnaires over a 2-month period. Before DNA extraction, prospective study blood samples were shipped either frozen or at room temperature. Remarks on this clone: This clone's antigen is unknown. Base qualities are not at hand, and no much larger clone is one base apart.

The CDR3 covers 12 residues, taking in both the cysteine and the phenylalanine. The entry retains the CDR3 DNA only, 36 bases that are in frame from base 1. The junction shows trimming of 3 bases on V and 9 bases on J, plus 11 bases between the germline ends. Per the germline V gene (reference sequence), SEHNR is the CDR1 and FQNEAQ is the CDR2. Study-level results and caveats: How much clinical and demographic metadata was included differed by source and by participant, and the metadata was provided uncurated.

The receptor was derived from a woman aged 18-35 years who had recovered from COVID-19. The sequenced material came from PBMCs or T cells enriched from blood (not recorded which). The chain uses TRBV7-9 and TRBJ2-5; the D gene lacks a confident call. The CDR3 region reads CASSFPPAPQYF. In nucleotides, the sequence is TGTGCCAGCAGCTTCCCCCCCGCGCCCCAGTACTTC. The reference TRBV7-9 and TRBJ2-5 proteins fill in what lies around the CDR3, so the full variable domain reads DTGVSQNPRHKITKRGQNVTFRCDPISEHNRLYWYRQTLGQGPEFLTYFQNEAQLEKSRLLSDRFSAERPKGSFSTLEIQRTEQGDSAMYLCASSFPPAPQYFGPGTRLLVL.